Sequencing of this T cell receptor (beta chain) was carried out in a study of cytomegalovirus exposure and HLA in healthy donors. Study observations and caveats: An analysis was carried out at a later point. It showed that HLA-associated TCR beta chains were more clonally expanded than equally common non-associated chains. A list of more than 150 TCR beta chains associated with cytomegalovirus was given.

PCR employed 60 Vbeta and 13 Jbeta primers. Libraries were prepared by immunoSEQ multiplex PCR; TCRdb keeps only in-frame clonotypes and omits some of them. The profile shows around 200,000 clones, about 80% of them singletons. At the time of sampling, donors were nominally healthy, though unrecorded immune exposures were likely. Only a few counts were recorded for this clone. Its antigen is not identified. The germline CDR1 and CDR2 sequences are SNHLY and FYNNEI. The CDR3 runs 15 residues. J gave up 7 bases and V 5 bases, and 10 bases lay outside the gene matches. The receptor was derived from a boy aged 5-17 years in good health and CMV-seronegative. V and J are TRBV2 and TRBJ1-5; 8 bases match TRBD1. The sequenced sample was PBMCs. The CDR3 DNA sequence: TGTGCCAGCAGTCTCGACAGGGGCCTGCGGCAGCCCCAGCATTTT. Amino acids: CASSLDRGLRQPQHF.